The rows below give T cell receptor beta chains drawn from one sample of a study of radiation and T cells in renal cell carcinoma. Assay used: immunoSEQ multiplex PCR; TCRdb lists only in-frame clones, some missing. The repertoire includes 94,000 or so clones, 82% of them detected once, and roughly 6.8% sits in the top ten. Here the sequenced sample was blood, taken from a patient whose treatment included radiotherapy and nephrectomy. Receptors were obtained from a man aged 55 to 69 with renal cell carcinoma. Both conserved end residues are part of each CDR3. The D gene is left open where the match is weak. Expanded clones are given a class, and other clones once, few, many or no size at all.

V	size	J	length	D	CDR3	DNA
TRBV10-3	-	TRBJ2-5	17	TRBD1	CAISGPSWGQGSATQYF	TGTGCCATCAGTGGACCATCGTGGGGACAGGGATCCGCGACCCAGTACTTC
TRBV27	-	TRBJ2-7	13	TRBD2	CASSPGLAAEQYF	TGTGCCAGCAGTCCAGGACTAGCGGCCGAGCAGTACTTC
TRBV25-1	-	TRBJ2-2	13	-	CASSGGNTGELFF	TGTGCCAGCAGTGGGGGGAACACCGGGGAGCTGTTTTTT
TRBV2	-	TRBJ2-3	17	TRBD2	CASSVLAGGVSTDTQYF	TGTGCCAGCAGTGTACTAGCGGGAGGGGTTTCCACAGATACGCAGTATTTT
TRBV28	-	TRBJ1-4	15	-	CASSLWTGNNEKLFF	TGTGCCAGCAGTTTATGGACTGGCAATAATGAAAAACTGTTTTTT
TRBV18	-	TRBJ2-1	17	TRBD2	CASSPARRARGMNEQFF	TGTGCCAGCTCACCAGCAAGGAGGGCGCGGGGGATGAATGAGCAGTTCTTC
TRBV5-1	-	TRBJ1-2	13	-	CASSLAQGEKDTF	TGCGCCAGCAGCTTGGCCCAGGGTGAAAAGGACACCTTC
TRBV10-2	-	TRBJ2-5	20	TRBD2	CASSESILAGASRDQETQYF	TGCGCCAGCAGTGAGTCGATACTAGCGGGAGCCTCGAGGGACCAAGAGACCCAGTACTTC
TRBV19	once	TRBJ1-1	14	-	CASSIVVSNTEAFF	TGTGCCAGTAGTATAGTGGTCAGCAACACTGAAGCTTTCTTT
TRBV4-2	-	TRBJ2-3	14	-	CASRRDHSTDTQYF	TGTGCCAGCAGGAGGGACCACAGCACAGATACGCAGTATTTT
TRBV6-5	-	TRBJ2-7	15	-	CASSYRKTAPYEQYF	TGTGCCAGCAGTTACCGAAAGACAGCTCCCTACGAGCAGTACTTC
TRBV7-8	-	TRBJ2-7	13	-	CASSLVRSYEQYF	TGTGCCAGCAGCTTAGTCCGCTCCTACGAGCAGTACTTC
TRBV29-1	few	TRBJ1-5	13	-	CSVEGQPNQPQHF	TGCAGCGTTGAAGGACAGCCCAATCAGCCCCAGCATTTT
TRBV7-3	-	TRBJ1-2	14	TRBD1	CASSLIGQDYGYTF	TGTGCCAGCAGCTTAATAGGACAGGACTATGGCTACACCTTC
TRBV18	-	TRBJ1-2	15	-	CASSPESEGLYGYTF	TGTGCCAGCTCACCGGAATCTGAGGGCCTCTATGGCTACACCTTC
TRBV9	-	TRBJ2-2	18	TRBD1	CASSVTGTERRNTGELFF	TGTGCCAGCAGCGTTACCGGGACAGAAAGAAGGAACACCGGGGAGCTGTTTTTT
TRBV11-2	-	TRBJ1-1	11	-	CASSGYAEAFF	TGTGCCAGCAGTGGTTATGCTGAAGCTTTCTTT
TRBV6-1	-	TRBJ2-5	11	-	CASTPGETQYF	TGTGCCAGCACCCCAGGAGAGACCCAGTACTTC
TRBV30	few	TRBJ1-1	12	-	CAWAPGRAEAFF	TGTGCCTGGGCTCCGGGGAGGGCTGAAGCTTTCTTT
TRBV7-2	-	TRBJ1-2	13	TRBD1	CASSSGGWLGYTF	TGTGCCAGCAGCTCAGGGGGTTGGCTTGGCTACACCTTC
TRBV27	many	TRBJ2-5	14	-	CASSLSGGQETQYF	TGTGCCAGCAGTTTATCCGGGGGACAAGAGACCCAGTACTTC
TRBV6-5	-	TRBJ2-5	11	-	CASSYRDAQYF	TGTGCCAGCAGTTATAGGGACGCCCAGTACTTC
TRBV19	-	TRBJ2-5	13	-	CASKADHQETQYF	TGTGCCAGTAAGGCCGACCACCAAGAGACCCAGTACTTC
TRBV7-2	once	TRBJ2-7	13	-	CASSASQLREQYF	TGTGCCAGCAGCGCATCACAGTTACGCGAGCAGTACTTC
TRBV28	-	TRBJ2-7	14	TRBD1	CASILGQGAREQYF	TGTGCCAGCATTCTAGGACAGGGGGCGCGTGAGCAGTACTTC
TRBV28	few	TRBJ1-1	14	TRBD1	CASRPQGANTEAFF	TGTGCCAGCAGGCCCCAGGGGGCGAACACTGAAGCTTTCTTT
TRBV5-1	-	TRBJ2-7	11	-	CASSSAYEQYF	TGCGCCAGCAGCTCGGCCTACGAGCAGTACTTC
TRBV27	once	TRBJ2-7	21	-	CASSAPPTGQGMSGRSYEQYF	TGTGCCAGCAGTGCCCCCCCAACGGGACAGGGTATGAGCGGGAGGTCCTACGAGCAGTACTTC
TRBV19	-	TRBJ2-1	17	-	CASSRRQVLGSYNEQFF	TGTGCCAGTAGCCGCCGGCAGGTCCTTGGCTCCTACAATGAGCAGTTCTTC
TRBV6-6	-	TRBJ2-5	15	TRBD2	CASSYYRLAQETQYF	TGTGCCAGCAGCTACTACAGACTAGCCCAAGAGACCCAGTACTTC
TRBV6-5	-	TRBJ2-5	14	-	CASSYSLRQETQYF	TGTGCCAGCAGTTACAGTTTGCGGCAAGAGACCCAGTACTTC
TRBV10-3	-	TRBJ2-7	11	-	CAASESYEQYF	TGTGCCGCTAGCGAGTCCTACGAGCAGTACTTC
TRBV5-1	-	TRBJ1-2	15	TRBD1	CASSFFQGAGGGYTF	TGCGCCAGCAGCTTCTTCCAGGGGGCAGGAGGTGGCTACACCTTC
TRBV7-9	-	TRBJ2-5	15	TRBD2	CASSLKLAGGETQYF	TGTGCCAGCAGCCTGAAACTAGCGGGAGGTGAGACCCAGTACTTC
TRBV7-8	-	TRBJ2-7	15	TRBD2	CASSARTSGIWEQYF	TGTGCCAGCAGCGCTAGGACTAGCGGGATATGGGAGCAGTACTTC
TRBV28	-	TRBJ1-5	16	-	CASSPQGFYSNQPQHF	TGTGCCAGCAGTCCACAGGGATTCTATAGCAATCAGCCCCAGCATTTT
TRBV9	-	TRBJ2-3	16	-	CASSGWGSLSTDTQYF	TGTGCCAGCAGCGGGTGGGGGTCCCTGAGCACAGATACGCAGTATTTT
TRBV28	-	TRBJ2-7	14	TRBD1	CASGGQGSWNEQYF	TGTGCCAGCGGGGGACAGGGTTCCTGGAACGAGCAGTACTTC
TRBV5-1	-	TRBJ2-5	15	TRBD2	CASSELAGGGETQYF	TGCGCCAGCAGCGAGCTAGCGGGAGGTGGGGAGACCCAGTACTTC
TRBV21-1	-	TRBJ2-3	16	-	CASSKVGGTSTDTQYF	TGTGCCAGCAGCAAAGTGGGGGGAACTAGCACAGATACGCAGTATTTT
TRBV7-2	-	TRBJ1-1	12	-	CASSPGEYSAFF	TGTGCCAGCAGCCCAGGGGAGTATTCGGCTTTCTTT
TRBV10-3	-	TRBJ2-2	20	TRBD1	CAISDVNPGQGARLTGELFF	TGTGCCATCAGTGACGTGAATCCGGGACAGGGGGCCCGGCTCACCGGGGAGCTGTTTTTT
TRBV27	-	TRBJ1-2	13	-	CATAVGVSGGYTF	TGTGCCACCGCGGTGGGGGTCTCTGGTGGCTACACCTTC
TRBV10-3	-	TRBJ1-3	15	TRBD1	CAISVTGGSGNTIYF	TGTGCCATCAGCGTTACAGGGGGCTCTGGAAACACCATATATTTT
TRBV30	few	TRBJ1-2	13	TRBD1	CAWSVTGEGGYTF	TGTGCCTGGAGTGTAACAGGGGAAGGCGGCTACACCTTC
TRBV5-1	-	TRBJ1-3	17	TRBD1	CASSPHPDRGLGNTIYF	TGCGCCAGCAGCCCCCACCCGGACAGGGGGTTAGGAAACACCATATATTTT
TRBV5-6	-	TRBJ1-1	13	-	CASAHGINTEAFF	TGTGCCAGCGCACACGGGATCAACACTGAAGCTTTCTTT
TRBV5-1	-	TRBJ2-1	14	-	CASSLQKGYNEQFF	TGCGCCAGCAGCTTGCAGAAAGGCTACAATGAGCAGTTCTTC
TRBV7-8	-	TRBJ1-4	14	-	CASSLAELNEKLFF	TGTGCCAGCAGCCTCGCTGAGCTTAATGAAAAACTGTTTTTT
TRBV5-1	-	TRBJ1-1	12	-	CASSFTGAEAFF	TGCGCCAGCAGCTTCACCGGGGCTGAAGCTTTCTTT
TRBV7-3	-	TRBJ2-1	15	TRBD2	CASSALAGAYNEQFF	TGTGCCAGCAGCGCCCTAGCGGGAGCCTACAATGAGCAGTTCTTC
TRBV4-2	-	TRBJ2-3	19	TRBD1	CASSQDSRDRPSSTDTQYF	TGTGCCAGCAGCCAAGATAGTCGGGACAGACCCTCTAGCACAGATACGCAGTATTTT
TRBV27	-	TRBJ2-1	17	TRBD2	CASSPLGGLAGGAEQFF	TGTGCCAGCAGTCCCCTAGGGGGACTAGCGGGAGGGGCTGAGCAGTTCTTC
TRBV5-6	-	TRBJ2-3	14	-	CASSLSDFADTQYF	TGTGCCAGCAGCCTGTCGGACTTCGCAGATACGCAGTATTTT
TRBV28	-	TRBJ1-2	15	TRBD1	CASSFEYAQGWGYTF	TGTGCCAGCAGTTTTGAATACGCACAGGGGTGGGGCTACACCTTC
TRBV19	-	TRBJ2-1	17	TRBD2	CASSIPGAGASYNEQFF	TGTGCCAGTAGTATACCCGGCGCGGGAGCGTCCTACAATGAGCAGTTCTTC
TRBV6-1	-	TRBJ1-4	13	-	CASGPSVERKLFF	TGTGCCAGCGGACCTTCCGTGGAGAGGAAACTGTTTTTT